The TCR beta chain described here comes from a study of blood T cell repertoires in COVID-19. This table comes from immunoSEQ multiplex PCR, and its TCRdb copy is limited to in-frame clones, with some not included. Of about 380,000 clones listed, roughly 80% are singletons. This CDR3 spans 17 amino acids. Germline V CDR1 and CDR2: KGHSH, LQKENI. V was clipped by 1 base and J by 4 bases, with 19 bases between them. The clonotype was recovered from a human donor with acute or convalescent COVID-19. The donor label of this sample is uncertain. The sequenced sample was peripheral blood. The chain links TRBV18 to TRBJ1-1; D is possibly TRBD1 (6 bases). The CDR3 DNA reads TGTGCCAGCTCACCACGGGTTGGGGGCTTAGGCGGCACTGAAGCTTTCTTT. Protein sequence: CASSPRVGGLGGTEAFF.